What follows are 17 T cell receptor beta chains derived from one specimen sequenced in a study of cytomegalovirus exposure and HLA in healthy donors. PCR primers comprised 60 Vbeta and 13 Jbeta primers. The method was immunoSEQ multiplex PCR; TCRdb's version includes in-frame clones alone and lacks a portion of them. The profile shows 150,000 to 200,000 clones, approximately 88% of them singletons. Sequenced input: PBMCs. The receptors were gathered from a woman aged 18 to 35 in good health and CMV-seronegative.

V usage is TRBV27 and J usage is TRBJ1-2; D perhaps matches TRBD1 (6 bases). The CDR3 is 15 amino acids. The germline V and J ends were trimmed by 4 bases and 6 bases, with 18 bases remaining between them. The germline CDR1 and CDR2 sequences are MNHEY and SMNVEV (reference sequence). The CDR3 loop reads CASSSRDRLRNGYTF. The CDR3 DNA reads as TGTGCCAGCAGTTCCCGAGACAGGCTACGGAATGGCTACACCTTC.

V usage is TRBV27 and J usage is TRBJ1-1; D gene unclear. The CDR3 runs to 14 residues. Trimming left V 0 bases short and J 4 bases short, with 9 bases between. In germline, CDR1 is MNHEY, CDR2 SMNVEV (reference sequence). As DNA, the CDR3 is TGTGCCAGCAGTTTATCGAGGGCAGGCACTGAAGCTTTCTTT. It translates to CASSLSRAGTEAFF.

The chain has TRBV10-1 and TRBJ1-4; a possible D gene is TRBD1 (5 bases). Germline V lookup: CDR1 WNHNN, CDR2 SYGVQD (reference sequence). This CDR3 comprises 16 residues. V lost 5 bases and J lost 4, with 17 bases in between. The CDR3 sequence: CASSSPHQGSNEKLFF. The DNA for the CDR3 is TGCGCCAGCAGTTCCCCCCACCAGGGAAGTAATGAAAAACTGTTTTTT.

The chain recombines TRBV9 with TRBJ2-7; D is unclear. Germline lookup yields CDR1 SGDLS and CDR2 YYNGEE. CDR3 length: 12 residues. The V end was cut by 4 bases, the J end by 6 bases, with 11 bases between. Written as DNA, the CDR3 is TGTGCCAGCAGCCCCACCGGTAGCGAGCAGTACTTC. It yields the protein CASSPTGSEQYF. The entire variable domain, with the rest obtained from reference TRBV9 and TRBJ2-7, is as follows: DSGVTQTPKHLITATGQRVTLRCSPRSGDLSVYWYQQSLDQGLQFLIQYYNGEERAKGNILERFSAQQFPDLHSELNLSSLELGDSALYFCASSPTGSEQYFGPGTRLTVT.

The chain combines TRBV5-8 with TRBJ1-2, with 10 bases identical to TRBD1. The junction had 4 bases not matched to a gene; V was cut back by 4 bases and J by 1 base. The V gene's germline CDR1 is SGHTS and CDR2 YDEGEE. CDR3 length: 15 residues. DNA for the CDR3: TGTGCCAGCAGCCACGACAGGGGGCGTAACTATGGCTACACCTTC. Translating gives CASSHDRGRNYGYTF. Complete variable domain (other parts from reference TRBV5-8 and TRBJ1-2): EAGVTQSPTHLIKTRGQQATLRCSPISGHTSVYWYQQALGLGLQFLLWYDEGEERNRGNFPPRFSGRQFPNYSSELNVNALELEDSALYLCASSHDRGRNYGYTFGSGTRLTVV.

For the CDR3, the DNA is TGTGCCAGCAGTGCCGACAGTAACTATGGCTACACCTTC. It codes for CASSADSNYGYTF. The chain uses TRBV2 and TRBJ1-2; tentative D call: TRBD1 (5 bases). Trimming left V 4 bases short and J 1 base short, with 7 bases between. The V gene's germline CDR1 is SNHLY and CDR2 FYNNEI. The CDR3 has 13 amino acids.

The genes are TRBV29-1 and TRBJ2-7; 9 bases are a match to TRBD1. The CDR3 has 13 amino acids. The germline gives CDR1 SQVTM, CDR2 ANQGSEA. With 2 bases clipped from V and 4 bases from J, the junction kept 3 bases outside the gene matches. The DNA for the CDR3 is TGCAGCGTTGAACTGGACAGGGGTTACGAGCAGTACTTC. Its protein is CSVELDRGYEQYF.

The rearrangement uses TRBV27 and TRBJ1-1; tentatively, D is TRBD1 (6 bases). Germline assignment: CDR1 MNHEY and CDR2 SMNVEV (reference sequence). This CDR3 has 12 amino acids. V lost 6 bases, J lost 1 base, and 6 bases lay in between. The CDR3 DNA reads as TGTGCCAGCAGGACAGGGAACACTGAAGCTTTCTTT. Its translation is CASRTGNTEAFF.

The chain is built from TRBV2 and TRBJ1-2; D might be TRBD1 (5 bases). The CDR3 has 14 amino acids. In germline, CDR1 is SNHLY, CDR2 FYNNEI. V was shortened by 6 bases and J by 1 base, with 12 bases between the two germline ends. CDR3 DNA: TGTGCCAGCAGGAGGCAGGGCTTTAACTATGGCTACACCTTC. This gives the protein CASRRQGFNYGYTF. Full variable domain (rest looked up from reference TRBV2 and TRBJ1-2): EPEVTQTPSHQVTQMGQEVILRCVPISNHLYFYWYRQILGQKVEFLVSFYNNEISEKSEIFDDQFSVERPDGSNFTLKIRSTKLEDSAMYFCASRRQGFNYGYTFGSGTRLTVV.

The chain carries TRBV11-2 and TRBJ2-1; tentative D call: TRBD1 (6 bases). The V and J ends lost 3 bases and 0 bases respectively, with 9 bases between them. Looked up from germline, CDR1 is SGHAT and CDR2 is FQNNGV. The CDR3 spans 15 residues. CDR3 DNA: TGTGCCAGCAGCTTGGGGGCGAGCTCCTACAATGAGCAGTTCTTC. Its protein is CASSLGASSYNEQFF.

The CDR3 DNA sequence: TGTGCCAGTAGTATAGCCCCAGGGCTCGATGGCTACACCTTC. Protein: CASSIAPGLDGYTF. The chain recombines TRBV19 with TRBJ1-2, with a tentative D call TRBD1 (5 bases). The V end was cut by 1 base, the J end by 6 bases, with 12 bases between. CDR1 is LNHDA and CDR2 is SQIVND in the germline V gene (reference sequence). The CDR3 is 14 residues long.

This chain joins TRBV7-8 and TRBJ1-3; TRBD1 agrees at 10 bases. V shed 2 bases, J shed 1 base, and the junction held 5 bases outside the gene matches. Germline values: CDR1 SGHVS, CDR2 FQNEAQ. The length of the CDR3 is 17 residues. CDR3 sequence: CASSLQGQGFSGNTIYF. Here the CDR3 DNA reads TGTGCCAGCAGCTTACAGGGACAGGGGTTTTCTGGAAACACCATATATTTT.

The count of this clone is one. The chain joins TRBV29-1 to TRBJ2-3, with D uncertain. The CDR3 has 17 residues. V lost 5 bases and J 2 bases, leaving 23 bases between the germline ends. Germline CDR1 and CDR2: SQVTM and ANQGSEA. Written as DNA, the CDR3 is TGCAGCGTTTCATCGGTGTGGGCGTCCACCCCCACAGATACGCAGTATTTT. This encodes CSVSSVWASTPTDTQYF.

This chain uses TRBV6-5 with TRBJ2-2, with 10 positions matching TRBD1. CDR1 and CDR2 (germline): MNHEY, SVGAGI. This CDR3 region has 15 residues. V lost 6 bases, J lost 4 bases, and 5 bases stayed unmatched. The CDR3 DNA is TGTGCCAGCAGCCGGGACAGGGGAAGCACCGGGGAGCTGTTTTTT. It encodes CASSRDRGSTGELFF.

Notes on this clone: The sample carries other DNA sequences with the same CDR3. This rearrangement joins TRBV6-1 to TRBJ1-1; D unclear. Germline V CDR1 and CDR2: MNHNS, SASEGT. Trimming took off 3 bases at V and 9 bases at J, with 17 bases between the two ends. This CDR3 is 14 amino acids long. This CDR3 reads CASSDNRLDGQAFF. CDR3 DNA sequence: TGTGCCAGCAGTGATAACCGCCTCGATGGGCAAGCTTTCTTT.

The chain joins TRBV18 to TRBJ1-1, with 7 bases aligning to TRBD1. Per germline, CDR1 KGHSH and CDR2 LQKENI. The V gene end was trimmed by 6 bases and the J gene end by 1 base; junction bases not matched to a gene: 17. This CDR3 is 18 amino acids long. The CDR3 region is CASSHLSTGTSANTEAFF. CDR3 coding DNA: TGTGCCAGCTCGCACCTCTCGACAGGGACATCCGCGAACACTGAAGCTTTCTTT.

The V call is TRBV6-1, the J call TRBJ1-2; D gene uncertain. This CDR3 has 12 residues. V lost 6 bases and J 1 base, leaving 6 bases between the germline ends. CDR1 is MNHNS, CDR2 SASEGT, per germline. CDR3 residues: CASSQVNYGYTF. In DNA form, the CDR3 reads TGTGCCAGCAGCCAGGTTAACTATGGCTACACCTTC.